Listed here is a single T cell receptor beta chain. This specimen comes from a study of shared clonotypes between healthy human individuals. CDR1 is SGHTA, CDR2 FQGNSA, per germline. V dropped 7 bases and J dropped 2; count of bases not matched to a gene: 4. The CDR3 is 15 amino acids. Assay used: immunoSEQ multiplex PCR; TCRdb lists only in-frame clones, some missing. Among about 1.1 million clones listed, around three quarters were seen once. Sequences were obtained from memory CD4+ T cells from PBMCs. Subset here: CD45RA-negative fraction. This receptor was identified in a man between 18 and 35 years old in good health. Some clones in this sample may be carry-over from other donors' samples. V is TRBV7-2 and J is TRBJ2-1; 11 bases fit TRBD2. This CDR3 reads CASNQLAGAYNEQFF. The CDR3 coding sequence is TGTGCCAGCAACCAACTAGCGGGAGCCTACAATGAGCAGTTCTTC. The full variable domain, rest sourced from reference TRBV7-2 and TRBJ2-1, is GAGVSQSPSNKVTEKGKDVELRCDPISGHTALYWYRQSLGQGLEFLIYFQGNSAPDKSGLPSDRFSAERTGGSVSTLTIQRTQQEDSAVYLCASNQLAGAYNEQFFGPGTRLTVL.